The 27 T cell receptor beta chains in this list originate from one sample, sequenced in a study of cytomegalovirus exposure and HLA in healthy donors. Amplification used 60 Vbeta primers and 13 Jbeta primers. The method was immunoSEQ multiplex PCR; TCRdb's version includes in-frame clones alone and lacks a portion of them. Found here are 120,000 or so clones, approximately 76% of them singletons; the top ten hold around 16%. Specimen: PBMCs. The receptors were gathered from a man in his fifties in good health and CMV-seropositive.

In its sample, this clone was seen a few times. The V gene is TRBV18, the J gene TRBJ1-2; 8 nucleotides match TRBD1. Germline V gene sequence: CDR1 KGHSH, CDR2 LQKENI. This CDR3 spans 17 amino acids. V trimming: 4 bases; J trimming: 5 bases; junction bases outside the gene matches: 15. The DNA for the CDR3 is TGTGCCAGCTCACATGAATCGATCGGACAGGGTTTATATGGCTACACCTTC. Translating it yields CASSHESIGQGLYGYTF. The full variable domain, with the rest looked up from reference TRBV18 and TRBJ1-2, is NAGVMQNPRHLVRRRGQEARLRCSPMKGHSHVYWYRQLPEEGLKFMVYLQKENIIDESGMPKERFSAEFPKEGPSILRIQQVVRGDSAAYFCASSHESIGQGLYGYTFGSGTRLTVV.

The rearrangement links TRBV9 to TRBJ1-1; 9 nucleotides agree with TRBD1. This CDR3 region has 13 residues. The germline V gene encodes CDR1 SGDLS and CDR2 YYNGEE. Trimming at V came to 4 bases and at J to 7 bases, leaving 5 bases not matched to a gene. CDR3 amino acids: CASSPGQGSEAFF. The CDR3 DNA sequence: TGTGCCAGCAGCCCCGGACAGGGGAGTGAAGCTTTCTTT.

V and J are TRBV19 and TRBJ2-1; maybe TRBD2 (6 bases). The CDR3 covers 12 residues. Germline loops: CDR1 LNHDA, CDR2 SQIVND (reference sequence). V was pared by 5 bases and J by 6 bases, with 8 bases between. The CDR3 DNA sequence: TGTGCCAGTAGTGGGCGGGGCAATGAGCAGTTCTTC. The encoded protein is CASSGRGNEQFF. Filled out from reference TRBV19 and TRBJ2-1, the complete variable domain reads DGGITQSPKYLFRKEGQNVTLSCEQNLNHDAMYWYRQDPGQGLRLIYYSQIVNDFQKGDIAEGYSVSREKKESFPLTVTSAQKNPTAFYLCASSGRGNEQFFGPGTRLTVL.

As DNA, the CDR3 is TGCGCCAGCGGAGTAGCGGGAGACACCGGGGAGCTGTTTTTT. This translates into CASGVAGDTGELFF. This chain joins TRBV5-1 and TRBJ2-2; 9 bases map to TRBD2. The CDR3 has 14 amino acids. The V and J ends lost 7 bases and 3 bases, in that order; junction bases with no gene match: 4. Germline V gene lookup returns CDR1 SGHRS and CDR2 YFSETQ.

The DNA for the CDR3 is TGTGCCACCAGCAGGGCGTCAAACACAGGGGACGGCAATCAGCCCCAGCATTTT. The encoded protein is CATSRASNTGDGNQPQHF. This sequence joins TRBV15 and TRBJ1-5, with 7 positions matching TRBD1. Germline V CDR1 and CDR2: LNHNV, YYDKDF (reference sequence). The CDR3 consists of 18 residues. J gave up 2 bases and V 3 bases, and 13 bases lay outside the gene matches.

This chain links TRBV7-8 with TRBJ1-5; D ambiguous. This CDR3 spans 16 amino acids. Germline CDR1 SGHVS, CDR2 FQNEAQ. Trimming took off 4 bases at V and 3 bases at J, with 16 bases between the two ends. The CDR3 sequence: CASSSSLTQANQPQHF. CDR3 bases: TGTGCCAGCAGCTCCTCCTTAACTCAAGCCAATCAGCCCCAGCATTTT. The full variable domain, with the rest looked up from reference TRBV7-8 and TRBJ1-5, is GAGVSQSPRYKVAKRGQDVALRCDPISGHVSLFWYQQALGQGPEFLTYFQNEAQLDKSGLPSDRFFAERPEGSVSTLKIQRTQQEDSAVYLCASSSSLTQANQPQHFGDGTRLSIL.

The chain employs TRBV29-1 and TRBJ2-7; the D is unclear. This CDR3 contains 11 residues. Trimming took off 7 bases at V and 5 bases at J, with 12 bases between the two ends. Germline loops: CDR1 SQVTM, CDR2 ANQGSEA. CDR3 sequence reads: CSAQEADEQYF. CDR3 coding DNA: TGCAGCGCTCAAGAGGCCGACGAGCAGTACTTC.

The chain uses TRBV4-2 and TRBJ1-3; 12 nucleotides align to TRBD1. The J segment lost 4 bases and the V segment lost 2 bases, leaving 6 bases of the junction unmatched. Germline V gene sequence: CDR1 LGHNA, CDR2 YNFKEQ. The CDR3 consists of 17 residues. CDR3 in amino acids: CASSQTGQGALGNTIYF. In nucleotides, the CDR3 is TGTGCCAGCAGCCAAACGGGACAGGGGGCGCTGGGAAACACCATATATTTT.

The genes are TRBV7-6 and TRBJ1-6; tentative D call: TRBD1 (5 bases). Trimming shortened V by 1 base and J by 8 bases, and 12 bases separated the two germline ends. The CDR3 runs 15 residues. Per germline, CDR1 SGHVS and CDR2 FNYEAQ. CDR3: CASSLDGGGYSPLHF. The CDR3 coding sequence is TGTGCCAGCAGCTTAGACGGGGGAGGTTATTCACCCCTCCACTTT.

Here the CDR3 reads CASSSGTGGGQPQHF. The CDR3, as DNA: TGTGCCAGCAGCTCCGGGACAGGGGGTGGTCAGCCCCAGCATTTT. The chain uses TRBV11-3 and TRBJ1-5; 11 nucleotides match TRBD1. CDR1 and CDR2 from the germline V gene are SGHNT and YENEEA. V shed 4 bases and J 6 bases; nucleotides not matched to a gene: 5. The CDR3 totals 15 residues.

This sequence joins TRBV14 and TRBJ2-2; D perhaps matches TRBD1 (6 bases). Trimming removed 4 bases from V and 2 bases from J, with 17 bases in between. The CDR3 extends over 17 amino acids. Germline-derived CDR1 and CDR2 are SGHDN and FVKESK. CDR3 bases: TGTGCCAGCAGCCTTGCTAGGACAGCCTTAAACACCGGGGAGCTGTTTTTT. This encodes CASSLARTALNTGELFF.

The sample holds a few counts of this clone. The gene calls are TRBV19 and TRBJ2-4, with 8 bases fitting TRBD1. CDR1 is LNHDA, CDR2 SQIVND, per germline (reference sequence). V trimming: 6 bases; J trimming: 11 bases; junction bases outside the gene matches: 15. The CDR3 spans 15 residues. In DNA, the CDR3 is TGTGCCAGTAGCTTACCTTATGGGGACAGGTTTCTTCAGTACTTC. It translates to CASSLPYGDRFLQYF.

J is TRBJ1-5 and V is TRBV18; tentative D call: TRBD1 (6 bases). Germline values: CDR1 KGHSH, CDR2 LQKENI. The CDR3 is 14 residues long. Trimming pared 5 bases from V and 2 bases from J, leaving 10 bases between. In nucleotides, the CDR3 is TGTGCCAGCTCATCCGGGACACGCAATCAGCCCCAGCATTTT. Translating gives CASSSGTRNQPQHF.

The chain is built from TRBV5-6 and TRBJ1-1; D not certain. Germline V gene data show CDR1 as SGHDT and CDR2 as YYEEEE. CDR3 length: 11 amino acids. V was cut by 5 bases and J by 7 bases, with 9 bases left in between. The DNA for the CDR3 is TGTGCCAGCAGTGTATCAGGTGAAGCTTTCTTT. Its protein is CASSVSGEAFF.

The chain is built from TRBV9 and TRBJ2-1; TRBD2 matches 8 bases. Losses at the gene ends were 2 bases for V and 6 bases for J; bases not matched to a gene: 1. The CDR3 totals 13 residues. In germline, CDR1 is SGDLS, CDR2 YYNGEE. The CDR3 region has the DNA TGTGCCAGCAGCGTCACTAGCGGCAATGAGCAGTTCTTC. Translated: CASSVTSGNEQFF.

This chain links TRBV6-5 with TRBJ1-5, with 10 bases aligning to TRBD1. The CDR3 extends over 15 amino acids. The germline V gene has CDR1 MNHEY and CDR2 SVGAGI. Trimming cost V 6 bases and J 2 bases; bases outside gene matches: 4. For the CDR3, the DNA is TGTGCCAGCAGCCGGGACAGGGGAGGCAATCAGCCCCAGCATTTT. Translation: CASSRDRGGNQPQHF.

The chain combines TRBV5-1 with TRBJ1-1; weak D call: TRBD1 (6 bases). V was cut by 1 base and J by 1 base, with 11 bases left in between. Germline assignment: CDR1 SGHRS and CDR2 YFSETQ. There are 15 residues in the CDR3. The CDR3 DNA sequence: TGCGCCAGCAGCTTGACGGGGGGCCCGAACACTGAAGCTTTCTTT. Residues: CASSLTGGPNTEAFF.

This rearrangement joins TRBV5-1 to TRBJ2-1, with TRBD2 matching over 13 bases. Per the germline V gene, CDR1 is SGHRS and CDR2 is YFSETQ. The trim removed 4 bases at V and 2 bases at J, leaving 9 bases unmatched. The CDR3 covers 18 residues. The CDR3 DNA sequence: TGCGCCAGCAGCGGAACCGGGACTAGCGGGACCCCCTACAATGAGCAGTTCTTC. It yields the protein CASSGTGTSGTPYNEQFF.

The chain is built from TRBV28 and TRBJ2-5; 7 bases align to TRBD2. CDR3 size: 11 residues. V was pared by 5 bases and J by 11 bases, with 5 bases of the junction left unmatched. Per the germline V gene, CDR1 is MDHEN and CDR2 is SYDVKM. The CDR3: CASSTSGGQYF. CDR3 sequence (DNA): TGTGCCAGCAGTACCTCGGGAGGTCAGTACTTC.

This chain joins TRBV5-6 and TRBJ1-1, with no clear D. The germline V gene has CDR1 SGHDT and CDR2 YYEEEE. The CDR3 length is 17 residues. Trimming pared 2 bases from V and 1 base from J, leaving 18 bases between. CDR3 nucleotides: TGTGCCAGCAGCTTTGGCAGGACCAACGCGGGGAACACTGAAGCTTTCTTT. Protein product: CASSFGRTNAGNTEAFF.

The gene calls are TRBV25-1 and TRBJ1-1; possibly TRBD1 for D (5 bases). Germline CDR1 MGHDK, CDR2 SYGVNS. V shed 3 bases and J shed 4 bases, with 12 bases lying between them. CDR3 size: 14 residues. DNA of the CDR3: TGTGCCAGCAGTGAGAATGGGAGGGGCACTGAAGCTTTCTTT. It specifies CASSENGRGTEAFF.

This clone has a handful of counts. The CDR3 bases are TGTGCCAGCAGGGGCAGGGGGCTCTATGGCTACACCTTC. Its protein is CASRGRGLYGYTF. The chain joins TRBV2 to TRBJ1-2; TRBD1 matches at 8 bases. J gave up 4 bases and V 6 bases, and 4 bases lay outside the gene matches. Germline CDR1 SNHLY, CDR2 FYNNEI. The CDR3 runs to 13 residues.

This clone was found a few times. The rearrangement joins TRBV27 to TRBJ2-7; 8 bases map to TRBD1. Germline CDR1 and CDR2: MNHEY and SMNVEV (reference sequence). This CDR3 region has 15 residues. The V gene end was trimmed by 2 bases and the J gene end by 2 bases; junction bases not matched to a gene: 5. The CDR3 nucleotides read TGTGCCAGCAGTTTAGCGCAGGGGGCCACCTACGAGCAGTACTTC. This encodes CASSLAQGATYEQYF.

V and J are TRBV13 and TRBJ2-3; 8 bases fit TRBD1. Germline lookup yields CDR1 PRHDT and CDR2 FYEKMQ (reference sequence). The CDR3 has 15 residues. V shed 2 bases, J shed 7 bases, and the junction held 8 bases outside the gene matches. The CDR3 coding sequence is TGTGCCAGCAGCTTACGGGACAGGAATCCATATACGCAGTATTTT. Translation: CASSLRDRNPYTQYF.

This clone occurred a few times. The chain recombines TRBV4-3 with TRBJ1-5; no definite D call. From germline, CDR1 is LGHNA and CDR2 YSLEER. The CDR3 length is 13 residues. Trimming took off 3 bases at V and 4 bases at J, with 7 bases between the two ends. CDR3 bases: TGCGCCAGCAGCCAGGAGTTGAATCAGCCCCAGCATTTT. Encoded protein: CASSQELNQPQHF.

The chain is built from TRBV2 and TRBJ2-1; 8 bases are shared with TRBD2. V shed 2 bases, J shed 2 bases, and the junction held 8 bases outside the gene matches. This CDR3 spans 17 amino acids. The germline V gene has CDR1 SNHLY and CDR2 FYNNEI. CDR3 region: CASSERGDGRAYNEQFF. The CDR3 DNA sequence: TGTGCCAGCAGTGAAAGGGGCGACGGGAGGGCCTACAATGAGCAGTTCTTC.

The chain couples TRBV4-3 to TRBJ1-2, with 7 nucleotides matching TRBD1. Germline values: CDR1 LGHNA, CDR2 YSLEER. The V gene end was trimmed by 2 bases and the J gene end by 1 base; junction bases not matched to a gene: 4. The CDR3 runs to 15 residues. CDR3 coding DNA: TGCGCCAGCAGCCAACAACACAGGGGTAACTATGGCTACACCTTC. Translating gives CASSQQHRGNYGYTF.